The clone carrying this T cell receptor (beta chain) was seen only a few times. No antigen is known for it. Generated by immunoSEQ multiplex PCR, the TCRdb table keeps only in-frame clones and is missing some. The repertoire shows around 10,000 clones, none seen only once; the top ten take 6% to 7%. Blood came from CVID subjects not ill and not taking immunomodulatory or immunosuppressive medication. This entry comes from a study of T cell clonality in common variable immunodeficiency. Points from the study as a whole: Fewer deletions and N-nucleotide insertions were reportedly seen in common variable immunodeficiency TCR beta sequences.

Sequencing was performed on peripheral blood mononuclear cells. This TCR was sampled from a human donor with common variable immunodeficiency.

The CDR3 reads CAHRQVSGYTF. The covered CDR3 bases are TGTGCCCACAGACAGGTCTCTGGC. This chain connects TRBV30 to TRBJ1-2; the D gene is possibly TRBD1 (6 bases). Read coverage stops 3 residues before the CDR3 terminus; the germline J gene supplies the remainder. The germline V and J ends were trimmed by 8 bases and 7 bases, with 14 bases remaining between them. Looked up from germline, CDR1 is GTSNPN and CDR2 is SVGIG (reference sequence). This CDR3 region has 11 residues.